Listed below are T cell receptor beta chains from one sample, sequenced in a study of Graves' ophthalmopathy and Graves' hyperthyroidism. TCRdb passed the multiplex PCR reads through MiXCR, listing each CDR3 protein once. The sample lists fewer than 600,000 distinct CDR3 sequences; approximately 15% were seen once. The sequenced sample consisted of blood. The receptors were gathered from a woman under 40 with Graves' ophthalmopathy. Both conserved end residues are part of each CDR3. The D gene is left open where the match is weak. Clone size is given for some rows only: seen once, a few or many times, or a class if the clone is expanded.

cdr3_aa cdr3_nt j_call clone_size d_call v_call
CASGIIEGDSSPLHF TGTGCCAGCGGGATTATTGAGGGGGATAGTTCACCCCTCCACTTT TRBJ1-6 NA NA TRBV6-1
CASSLAVLSYEQYF TGTGCCAGCAGTTTGGCGGTCTTAAGTTACGAGCAGTACTTC TRBJ2-7 many NA TRBV6-5
CSVPDREYGYTF TGCAGCGTTCCCGACAGGGAGTATGGCTACACCTTC TRBJ1-2 many TRBD1 TRBV29-1
CASSSTGLNSPLHF TGTGCCAGCAGTTCGACAGGCTTAAATTCACCCCTCCACTTT TRBJ1-6 many NA TRBV28
CATSTHRTGNEQYF TGTGCCACCAGCACACACCGGACAGGGAACGAGCAGTACTTC TRBJ2-7 many TRBD1 TRBV15
CASSLSGQTEQYF TGTGCCAGCAGCTTATCGGGGCAGACCGAGCAGTACTTC TRBJ2-7 many NA TRBV7-9
CASTPSGGPYEQYF TGTGCCAGCACACCCAGCGGGGGCCCCTACGAGCAGTACTTC TRBJ2-7 many TRBD2 TRBV12-3/TRBV12-4
CASSLATGGNSYEQYF TGCGCCAGCAGCTTGGCCACGGGTGGGAACTCCTACGAGCAGTACTTC TRBJ2-7 many NA TRBV5-1
CATSNLTGLAGWSYEQYF TGTGCCACCAGCAACTTAACCGGACTAGCGGGATGGTCCTACGAGCAGTACTTC TRBJ2-7 many TRBD2 TRBV15
CASSDGGVTGPQETQYF TGTGCCAGCAGTGACGGAGGCGTGACAGGGCCCCAAGAGACCCAGTACTTC TRBJ2-5 many TRBD1 TRBV2
CASSPRTGAPYEQYF TGTGCCAGCAGCCCAAGGACAGGGGCCCCCTACGAGCAGTACTTC TRBJ2-7 many TRBD1 TRBV7-2
CATRGGNSPLHF TGTGCCACTAGGGGAGGAAATTCACCCCTCCACTTT TRBJ1-6 many NA TRBV6-1
CASSLLTRAHYQETQYF TGTGCCAGCAGTTTACTTACCCGCGCACACTACCAAGAGACCCAGTACTTC TRBJ2-5 many NA TRBV12-3/TRBV12-4